The 27 T cell receptor beta chains given below trace back to one sample, sequenced in a study of regulatory T cells in long-lasting Graves disease. Through Arm-PCR of CDR3 regions and iRepertoire HTBI primers, TCR beta libraries were built. TCRdb re-analysed the multiplex PCR reads in MiXCR, keeping a single row per CDR3 protein. This table holds over 500,000 distinct CDR3 sequences, approximately 15% found once. Time point reported: newly diagnosed GD, antithyroid drugs for less than 3 months. Following extraction of RNA from PBMCs, that RNA was used to make the TCR library. A further study also used this sample, focusing on T cells in Graves' hyperthyroidism and ophthalmopathy.

The sequencing used peripheral blood mononuclear cells (PBMCs), collected at new diagnosis, from a patient treated with antithyroid drugs. All receptors come from a woman aged 30 to 39 with Graves disease.

The CDR3 DNA follows: TGTGCCAGCAGAAGACTAGGACAGGGTAACTACGAGCAGTACTTC. Protein sequence: CASRRLGQGNYEQYF. The chain is built from TRBV27 and TRBJ2-7; TRBD1 aligns across 8 bases. V dropped 6 bases and J dropped 3; count of bases not matched to a gene: 10. Germline V gives CDR1 MNHEY, CDR2 SMNVEV (reference sequence). The CDR3 covers 15 residues.

The chain carries TRBV6-2 or TRBV6-3 and TRBJ1-2; tentatively, D is TRBD1 (5 bases). The CDR3 sequence is 13 residues long. Trimming cost V 5 bases and J 4 bases, with 11 bases left between them. The germline CDR1 and CDR2 sequences are MNHEY and SVGEGT. The CDR3 is CASSEGGGYGYTF. DNA for the CDR3: TGTGCCAGCAGTGAAGGTGGGGGCTATGGCTACACCTTC.

The chain links TRBV24-1 to TRBJ2-3; D may be TRBD1 (7 bases). The V and J ends lost 7 bases and 2 bases respectively, with 15 bases between them. The CDR3 has 15 amino acids. CDR1 KGHDR and CDR2 SFDVKD come from the germline V gene. The CDR3: CATRGGGTNTDTQYF. As DNA, the CDR3 is TGTGCCACCAGAGGGGGCGGGACAAACACAGATACGCAGTATTTT.

Only a few counts were recorded for this clonotype. A far larger clone lies a single base away; this is likely a read error. The chain uses TRBV27 and TRBJ2-1, with TRBD1 matching 11 bases. The CDR3 is made up of 15 amino acids. Germline CDR1 and CDR2: MNHEY and SMNVEV (reference sequence). V shed 6 bases, J shed 10 bases, and the junction held 11 bases outside the gene matches. CDR3 nucleotides: TGTGCCAGCAGAGGACAGGGGGCTCATAACATCGAGCAGTTCTTC. It specifies CASRGQGAHNIEQFF.

This clonotype showed up just once. The J gene is TRBJ1-3, the V gene TRBV5-1, with D possibly being TRBD1 (6 bases). The CDR3 runs to 17 residues. The germline V gene encodes CDR1 SGHRS and CDR2 YFSETQ. Trimming pared 4 bases from V and 0 bases from J, leaving 17 bases between. DNA for the CDR3: TGCGCCAGCAGCCCCGAGGGGGGGACCTACTCTGGAAACACCATATATTTT. This sequence encodes CASSPEGGTYSGNTIYF.

In this sample, this clonotype turned up many times. The chain carries TRBV6-1 and TRBJ1-2; perhaps TRBD1 as D (6 bases). Per the germline V gene, CDR1 is MNHNS and CDR2 is SASEGT. Trimming removed 6 bases at V and 0 bases at J, with 17 bases between. CDR3 length: 16 amino acids. As DNA, the CDR3 is TGTGCCAGCAGCCGTAGGGGGGAGTCTGCTAACTATGGCTACACCTTC. Protein product: CASSRRGESANYGYTF.

This clonotype was seen many times. The chain has TRBV6-1 and TRBJ1-6; no firm D call. V was shortened by 6 bases and J by 6 bases, with 9 bases between the two germline ends. The CDR3 consists of 13 residues. Germline V lookup: CDR1 MNHNS, CDR2 SASEGT. The CDR3 is CASSGTPNSPLHF. The DNA for the CDR3 is TGTGCCAGCAGCGGAACACCTAATTCACCCCTCCACTTT.

The sample holds many counts of this clonotype. CDR3: CASSSFSASGPYEQYF. As DNA, the CDR3 is TGTGCCAGCAGTTCGTTCTCGGCTAGCGGCCCCTACGAGCAGTACTTC. The chain has TRBV28 and TRBJ2-7; 7 bases are shared with TRBD2. Per the germline V gene, CDR1 is MDHEN and CDR2 is SYDVKM. The CDR3 runs to 16 residues. The junction had 11 bases not matched to a gene; V was cut back by 4 bases and J by 2 bases.

This clonotype was seen only a few times. The chain couples TRBV6-5 to TRBJ2-1, with TRBD2 matching over 8 bases. Germline-derived CDR1 and CDR2 are MNHEY and SVGAGI. The CDR3 loop spans 16 amino acids. The J segment lost 7 bases and the V segment lost 4 bases, leaving 12 bases of the junction unmatched. The CDR3 bases are TGTGCCAGCAGTTCATTAGCGGGAAAGAATCCGAATGAGCAGTTCTTC. The encoded protein is CASSSLAGKNPNEQFF.

This clonotype was picked up many times. The genes are TRBV12-3 or TRBV12-4 and TRBJ1-3, with a tentative D call TRBD1 (5 bases). CDR3 size: 15 residues. Trimming shortened V by 4 bases and J by 5 bases, and 15 bases separated the two germline ends. CDR3 in amino acids: CASSSSGTPRNTIYF. CDR3 bases: TGTGCCAGCAGTTCTTCCGGGACTCCCAGAAACACCATATATTTT.

V gene TRBV20-1 combines with J gene TRBJ2-1; perhaps TRBD2 as D (6 bases). V was trimmed by 0 bases and J by 7 bases, leaving 19 bases between them. The CDR3 has 16 residues. From germline, CDR1 is DFQATT and CDR2 SNEGSKA (reference sequence). CDR3 DNA: TGCAGTGCTAGAGATGGGCTAGCGCCCAGGGAAAATGAGCAGTTCTTC. It yields the protein CSARDGLAPRENEQFF.

This clonotype came up many times. The CDR3 spells CAWSVPGPNVLTF. CDR3 nucleotide sequence: TGTGCCTGGAGTGTACCAGGGCCCAACGTCCTGACTTTC. The chain links TRBV30 to TRBJ2-6; D perhaps matches TRBD1 (5 bases). The CDR3 covers 13 residues. Germline CDR1 GTSNPN, CDR2 SVGIG (reference sequence). Between the trimmed V and J ends, which lost 0 bases and 8 bases, there was a span of 8 bases.

The genes are TRBV7-2 and TRBJ2-2, with D uncertain. The CDR3 covers 16 residues. From germline, CDR1 is SGHTA and CDR2 FQGNSA. The V end was cut by 4 bases, the J end by 1 base, with 13 bases between. CDR3 sequence (DNA): TGTGCCAGCAGCTCATACCTGGGCTTGAACACCGGGGAGCTGTTTTTT. Translation: CASSSYLGLNTGELFF.

This clonotype was seen many times. The chain couples TRBV11-2 to TRBJ2-1; 7 nucleotides line up with TRBD1. The CDR3 totals 16 residues. V lost 3 bases and J lost 8; bases outside the gene matches: 13. CDR1 and CDR2 (germline): SGHAT, FQNNGV. CDR3 region: CASSLLQGVEGDEQFF. CDR3 in DNA: TGTGCCAGCAGCTTGCTCCAGGGGGTCGAGGGGGATGAGCAGTTCTTC.

This clonotype was detected ten times or more. J is TRBJ2-5 and V is TRBV28; D may be TRBD2 (5 bases). The CDR3 is made up of 14 amino acids. Germline-derived CDR1 and CDR2 are MDHEN and SYDVKM. V lost 6 bases, J lost 1 base, and 12 bases lay in between. As DNA, the CDR3 is TGTGCCAGCAGGTTCCTTGAGGGCCAAGAGACCCAGTACTTC. This codes for CASRFLEGQETQYF.

This clonotype occurred a few times. V gene TRBV5-4 combines with J gene TRBJ1-6, with D perhaps TRBD1 (6 bases). There are 17 residues in the CDR3. Germline CDR1 is SGHNT and CDR2 is YYREEE (reference sequence). Between the trimmed V and J ends, which lost 3 bases and 5 bases, there was a span of 18 bases. The DNA of the CDR3 is TGTGCCAGCAGCTGGGGGGCCCAGGGCAACAATAATTCACCCCTCCACTTT. Its protein product is CASSWGAQGNNNSPLHF.

The V call is TRBV6-1, the J call TRBJ2-1; D ambiguous. Between the trimmed V and J ends, which lost 1 base and 6 bases, there was a span of 16 bases. This CDR3 is built from 16 residues. The germline CDR1 and CDR2 sequences are MNHNS and SASEGT. CDR3 sequence reads: CASSEVGRNPLNEQFF. The CDR3 DNA reads TGTGCCAGCAGTGAAGTTGGCAGGAACCCTCTCAATGAGCAGTTCTTC.

This clonotype was detected many times. The chain has TRBV12-3 or TRBV12-4 and TRBJ2-2, with unresolved D. V dropped 6 bases and J dropped 9 bases, with 14 bases sitting between them. This CDR3 contains 13 residues. CDR3 bases: TGTGCCAGCAGCCTCGAATTGGTCCGGGAGCTGTTTTTT. Translation: CASSLELVRELFF.

This clonotype was recorded at least ten times. The gene calls are TRBV12-3 or TRBV12-4 and TRBJ2-5; TRBD2 matches 10 bases. J was trimmed by 5 bases and V by 5 bases; bases with no gene match: 17. CDR3 length: 18 residues. CDR3 in DNA: TGTGCCAGCAGTCTACCGGGCCTAACTAGCGGGATAGGTGAGACCCAGTACTTC. Amino acid sequence: CASSLPGLTSGIGETQYF.

This clonotype was recorded a few times. The genes are TRBV10-3 and TRBJ1-2; tentatively, D is TRBD1 (6 bases). V lost 2 bases, J lost 2 bases, and 6 bases lay in between. CDR1 and CDR2 (germline): ENHRY, SYGVKD. CDR3 length: 13 amino acids. CDR3 sequence: CAISEDRNYGYTF. In nucleotides, the CDR3 is TGTGCCATCAGTGAGGACAGGAACTATGGCTACACCTTC.

The table lists this clonotype with a few counts. The J gene is TRBJ2-7, the V gene TRBV10-3; D perhaps matches TRBD1 (6 bases). This CDR3 has 14 amino acids. The germline CDR1 and CDR2 sequences are ENHRY and SYGVKD. The V and J ends lost 6 bases and 1 base respectively, with 13 bases between them. CDR3 in amino acids: CAIRKGELSYEQYF. In DNA, the CDR3 is TGTGCCATCAGAAAGGGGGAGTTATCCTACGAGCAGTACTTC.

This clonotype has a count of ten or more. V usage is TRBV7-2 and J usage is TRBJ1-6; 9 nucleotides match TRBD1. Germline V gene sequence: CDR1 SGHTA, CDR2 FQGNSA. With 5 bases clipped from V and 10 bases from J, the junction kept 6 bases outside the gene matches. The CDR3 is 14 amino acids. CDR3 loop: CASSRGTGRSPLHF. In DNA, the CDR3 is TGTGCCAGCAGCCGGGGGACAGGGCGATCACCCCTCCACTTT.

The chain combines TRBV6-5 with TRBJ2-3; maybe TRBD1 (6 bases). CDR3 length: 14 residues. Trimming removed 2 bases from V and 3 bases from J, with 9 bases in between. Germline loops: CDR1 MNHEY, CDR2 SVGAGI. CDR3 in amino acids: CASSYRQGTDTQYF. The CDR3 DNA is TGTGCCAGCAGTTACCGCCAGGGGACAGATACGCAGTATTTT.

The genes are TRBV24-1 and TRBJ2-2, with 7 bases matching TRBD2. Germline CDR1 and CDR2: KGHDR and SFDVKD. V trimming: 5 bases; J trimming: 1 base; junction bases outside the gene matches: 6. The CDR3 contains 16 residues. The CDR3 loop reads CATSARGVKNTGELFF. The CDR3 DNA follows: TGTGCCACCAGTGCCCGGGGGGTGAAGAACACCGGGGAGCTGTTTTTT.

This clonotype was picked up many times. The V call is TRBV2, the J call TRBJ1-5, with D unresolved. The V gene lost 4 bases and the J gene lost 1 base, with 11 bases spanning the gap. Germline values: CDR1 SNHLY, CDR2 FYNNEI. CDR3 length equals 15 residues. For the CDR3, the DNA is TGTGCCAGCAGTGCCCAACAGATAAGCAATCAGCCCCAGCATTTT. Its translation is CASSAQQISNQPQHF.

Only one count was recorded for this clonotype. The V call is TRBV7-2, the J call TRBJ1-6; D not certain. V lost 2 bases and J 6 bases, leaving 8 bases between the germline ends. The CDR3 has 14 residues. Germline CDR1 SGHTA, CDR2 FQGNSA. This CDR3 is CASSLLVINSPLHF. Written as DNA, the CDR3 is TGTGCCAGCAGCTTACTTGTAATTAATTCACCCCTCCACTTT.

This clonotype occurred a few times. The DNA of the CDR3 is TGTGCCAGCAGTTTTCCCCCCAGCGGGAGAGTGGGAGATACGCAGTATTTT. This encodes CASSFPPSGRVGDTQYF. V usage is TRBV28 and J usage is TRBJ2-3; TRBD2 agrees at 8 bases. This CDR3 region has 17 residues. V was pared by 3 bases and J by 5 bases, with 13 bases of the junction left unmatched. The V gene's germline CDR1 is MDHEN and CDR2 SYDVKM.